This TCR beta chain was recovered during a study of vaccination effects on CD4 cells after COVID-19. Study background: Median timing of post-vaccine samples was 72 days after the second dose. General observations from the study: Late post-vaccination, clones induced by infection and those induced by vaccine underwent marked clonal contraction.

Within the ViraFEST assay, antigen-specific CD4+ T cells underwent expansion with viral peptide pools prior to sequencing. At the end of approximately 10 days of culture, CD4+ T cells were isolated. Of the BNT162b2 and mRNA-1273 vaccines, participants received two doses of one or the other. Absence of prior SARS-CoV-2 infection characterized the vaccine recipients, who showed negative nucleocapsid antibodies. Only a few counts were recorded for this clone. No antigen is known for it. Here immunoSEQ multiplex PCR was the method, and the copy in TCRdb shows in-frame clones only, minus some. Of approximately 78,000 clones listed, 81% are singletons. Material: CD4+ T cells from PBMCs cultured with HCoV-229E spike peptides, obtained after COVID-19 vaccination. The TCR originated in a human donor who received a COVID-19 vaccine.

CDR3 bases: TGTGCCAGCAGTGACAGGGGGAGCACTGAAGCTTTCTTT. Translating it yields CASSDRGSTEAFF. The chain carries TRBV6-1 and TRBJ1-1, with 7 bases matching TRBD1. Germline loops: CDR1 MNHNS, CDR2 SASEGT. This CDR3 comprises 13 residues. Losses at the gene ends were 3 bases for V and 4 bases for J; bases not matched to a gene: 2.